This TCR beta chain was documented in a study of regulatory T cells in long-lasting Graves disease. Study-level points and caveats: More public clonotypes were shared by persistent patients (about 2,700) than by new patients (roughly 870).

The time point here: newly diagnosed GD, antithyroid drugs for less than 3 months. Extracted PBMC RNA gave rise to the TCR library. Remarks on this clonotype: Its antigen is not known.

V lost 3 bases and J lost 1, with 14 bases in between. The CDR3 has 16 residues. In building TCR beta libraries, iRepertoire HTBI primers were used together with Arm-PCR of CDR3 regions. Each CDR3 protein is one row after TCRdb ran MiXCR on the multiplex PCR reads. There are about 540,000 distinct CDR3 sequences in the sample; around an eighth occur only once, and under 10% lies in the top ten. The same data also went into a second study, on T cells in Graves' hyperthyroidism and ophthalmopathy. Turning to that study: Criteria for exclusion of patients were uncontrolled infection, other autoimmune disease, pregnancy or lactation. The study used the HTBI primer set for a first-round RT-PCR of the TCR CDR3. Ophthalmopathy was distinguished from stable hyperthyroidism by 13 V-J signatures.

Sequencing was performed on peripheral blood mononuclear cells (PBMCs), taken at new diagnosis, from a patient treated with antithyroid drugs. This TCR was recovered from a man aged 30 to 39 with Graves disease. The rearrangement joins TRBV12-3 or TRBV12-4 to TRBJ2-3; no reliable D call. This CDR3 is CASSFGFGSGTDTQYF. The CDR3 coding sequence is TGTGCCAGCAGTTTTGGGTTCGGGTCCGGCACAGATACGCAGTATTTT.